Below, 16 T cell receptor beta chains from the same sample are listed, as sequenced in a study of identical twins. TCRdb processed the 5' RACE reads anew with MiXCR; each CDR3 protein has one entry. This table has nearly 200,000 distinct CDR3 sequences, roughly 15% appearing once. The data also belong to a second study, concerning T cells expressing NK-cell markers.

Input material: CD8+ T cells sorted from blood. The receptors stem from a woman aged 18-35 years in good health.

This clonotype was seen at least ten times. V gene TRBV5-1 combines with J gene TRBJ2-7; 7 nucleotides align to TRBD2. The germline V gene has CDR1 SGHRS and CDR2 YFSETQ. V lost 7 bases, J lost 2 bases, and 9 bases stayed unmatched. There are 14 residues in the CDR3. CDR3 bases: TGCGCCAGCTCGACGGGAGGCCCGACCTACGAGCAGTACTTC. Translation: CASSTGGPTYEQYF.

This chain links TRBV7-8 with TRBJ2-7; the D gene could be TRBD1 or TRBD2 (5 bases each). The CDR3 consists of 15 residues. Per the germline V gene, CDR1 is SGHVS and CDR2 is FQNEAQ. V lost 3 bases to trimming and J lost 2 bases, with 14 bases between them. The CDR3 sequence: CASSFERDRPYEQYF. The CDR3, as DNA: TGTGCCAGCAGCTTCGAAAGGGACCGGCCCTACGAGCAGTACTTC.

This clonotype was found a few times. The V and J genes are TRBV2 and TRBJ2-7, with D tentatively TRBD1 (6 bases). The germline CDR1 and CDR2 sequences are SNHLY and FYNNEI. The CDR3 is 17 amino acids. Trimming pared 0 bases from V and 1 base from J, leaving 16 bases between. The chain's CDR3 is CASSEATTGTPSYEQYF. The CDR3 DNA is TGTGCCAGCAGTGAAGCCACAACCGGGACACCTTCCTACGAGCAGTACTTC.

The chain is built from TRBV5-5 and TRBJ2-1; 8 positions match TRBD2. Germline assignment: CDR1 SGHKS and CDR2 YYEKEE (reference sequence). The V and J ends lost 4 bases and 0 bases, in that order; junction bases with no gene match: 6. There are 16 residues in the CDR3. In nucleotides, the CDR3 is TGTGCCAGCAGCGTTCTACTAGCGGCCTCCTACAATGAGCAGTTCTTC. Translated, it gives CASSVLLAASYNEQFF. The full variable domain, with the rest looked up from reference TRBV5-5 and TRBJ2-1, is DAGVTQSPTHLIKTRGQQVTLRCSPISGHKSVSWYQQVLGQGPQFIFQYYEKEERGRGNFPDRFSARQFPNYSSELNVNALLLGDSALYLCASSVLLAASYNEQFFGPGTRLTVL.

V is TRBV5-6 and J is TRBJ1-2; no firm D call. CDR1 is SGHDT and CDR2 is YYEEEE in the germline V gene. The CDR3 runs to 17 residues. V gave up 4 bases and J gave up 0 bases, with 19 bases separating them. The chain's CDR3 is CASSLGLAERTNYGYTF. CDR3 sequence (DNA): TGTGCCAGCAGCCTTGGACTCGCAGAGCGAACTAACTATGGCTACACCTTC.

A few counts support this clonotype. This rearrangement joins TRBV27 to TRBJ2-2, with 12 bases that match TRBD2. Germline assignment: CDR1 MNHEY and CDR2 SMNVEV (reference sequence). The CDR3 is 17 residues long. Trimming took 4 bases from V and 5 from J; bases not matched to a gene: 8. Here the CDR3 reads CASSSLLAGGGTGELFF. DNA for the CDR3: TGTGCCAGCAGTTCCCTACTAGCGGGAGGTGGGACCGGGGAGCTGTTTTTT.

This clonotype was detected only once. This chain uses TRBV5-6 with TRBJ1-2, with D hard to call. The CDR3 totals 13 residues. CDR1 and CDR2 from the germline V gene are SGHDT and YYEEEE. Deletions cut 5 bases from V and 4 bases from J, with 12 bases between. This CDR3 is CASRPGIFYGYTF. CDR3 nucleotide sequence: TGTGCCAGCAGACCCGGGATATTCTATGGCTACACCTTC. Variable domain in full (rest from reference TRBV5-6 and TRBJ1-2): DAGVTQSPTHLIKTRGQQVTLRCSPKSGHDTVSWYQQALGQGPQFIFQYYEEEERQRGNFPDRFSGHQFPNYSSELNVNALLLGDSALYLCASRPGIFYGYTFGSGTRLTVV.

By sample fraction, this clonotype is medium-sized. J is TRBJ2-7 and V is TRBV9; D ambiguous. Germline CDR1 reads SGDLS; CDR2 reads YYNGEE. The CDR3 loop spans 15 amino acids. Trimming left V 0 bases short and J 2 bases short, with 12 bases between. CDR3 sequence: CASSVEGGPTYEQYF. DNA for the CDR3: TGTGCCAGCAGCGTAGAAGGCGGCCCTACCTACGAGCAGTACTTC.

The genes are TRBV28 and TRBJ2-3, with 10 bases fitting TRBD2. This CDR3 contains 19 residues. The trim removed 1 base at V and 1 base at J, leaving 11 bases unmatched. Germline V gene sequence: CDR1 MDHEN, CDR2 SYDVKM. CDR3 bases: TGTGCCAGCAGTTTATTAGTGGGTGAAGGGACTAGCGGCACAGATACGCAGTATTTT. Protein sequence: CASSLLVGEGTSGTDTQYF. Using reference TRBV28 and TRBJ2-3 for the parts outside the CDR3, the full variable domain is DVKVTQSSRYLVKRTGEKVFLECVQDMDHENMFWYRQDPGLGLRLIYFSYDVKMKEKGDIPEGYSVSREKKERFSLILESASTNQTSMYLCASSLLVGEGTSGTDTQYFGPGTRLTVL.

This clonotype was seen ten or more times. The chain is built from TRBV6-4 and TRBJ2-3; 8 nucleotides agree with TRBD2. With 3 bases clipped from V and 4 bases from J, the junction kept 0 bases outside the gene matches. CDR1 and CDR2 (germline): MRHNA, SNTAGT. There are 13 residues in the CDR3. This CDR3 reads CASSEREADTQYF. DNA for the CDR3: TGTGCCAGCAGTGAGCGGGAGGCAGATACGCAGTATTTT.

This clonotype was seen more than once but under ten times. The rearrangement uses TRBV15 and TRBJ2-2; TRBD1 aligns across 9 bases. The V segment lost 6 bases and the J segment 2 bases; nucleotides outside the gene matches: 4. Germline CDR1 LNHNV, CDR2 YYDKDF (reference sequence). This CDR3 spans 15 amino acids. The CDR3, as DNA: TGTGCCACCAGACCGGGACAGGGTAACACCGGGGAGCTGTTTTTT. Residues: CATRPGQGNTGELFF.

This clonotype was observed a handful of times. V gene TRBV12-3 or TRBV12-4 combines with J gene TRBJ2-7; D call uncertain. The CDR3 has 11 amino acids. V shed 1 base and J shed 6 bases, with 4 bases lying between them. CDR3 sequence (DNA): TGTGCCAGCAGTTTAGATGGCGAGCAGTACTTC. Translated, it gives CASSLDGEQYF.

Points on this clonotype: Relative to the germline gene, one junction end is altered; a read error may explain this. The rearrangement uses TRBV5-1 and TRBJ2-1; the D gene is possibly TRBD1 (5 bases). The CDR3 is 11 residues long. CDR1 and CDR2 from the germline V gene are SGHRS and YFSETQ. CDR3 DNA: TGCGCCAGCAACTTGGATTATAGGACATTCTTC. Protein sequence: CASNLDYRTFF. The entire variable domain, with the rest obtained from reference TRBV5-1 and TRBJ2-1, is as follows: KAGVTQTPRYLIKTRGQQVTLSCSPISGHRSVSWYQQTPGQGLQFLFEYFSETQRNKGNFPGRFSGRQFSNSRSEMNVSTLELGDSALYLCASNLDYRTFFGPGTRLTVL.

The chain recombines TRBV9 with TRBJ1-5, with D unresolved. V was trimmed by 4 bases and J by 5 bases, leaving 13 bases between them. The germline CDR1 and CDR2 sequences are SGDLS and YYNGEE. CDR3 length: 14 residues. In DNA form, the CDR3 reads TGTGCCAGCAGCACCGGCCGAGACCATCAGCCCCAGCATTTT. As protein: CASSTGRDHQPQHF.

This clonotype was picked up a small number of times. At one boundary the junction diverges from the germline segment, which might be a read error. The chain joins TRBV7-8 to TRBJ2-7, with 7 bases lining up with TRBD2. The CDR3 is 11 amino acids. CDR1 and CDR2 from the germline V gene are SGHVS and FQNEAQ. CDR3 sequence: CASSFGAGVDF. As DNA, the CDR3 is TGTGCCAGCAGCTTTGGCGCGGGGGTGGACTTC.

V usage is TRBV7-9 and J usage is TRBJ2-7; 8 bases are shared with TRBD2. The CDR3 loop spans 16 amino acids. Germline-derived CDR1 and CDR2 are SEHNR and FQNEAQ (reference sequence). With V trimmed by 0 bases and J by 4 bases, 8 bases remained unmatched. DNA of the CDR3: TGTGCCAGCAGCTTAGCGAAGCCAGCGGGAGCTTACGAGCAGTACTTC. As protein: CASSLAKPAGAYEQYF.